This T cell receptor beta chain was profiled in a study of cytomegalovirus exposure and HLA in healthy donors. Germline trimming cut 3 bases from V and 4 bases from J; bases unmatched to any gene: 8. Germline V CDR1 and CDR2: MDHEN, SYDVKM. CDR3 size: 17 residues. Study-level points and caveats: TCR sequences were mostly rare, though some public TCRs occurred in many donors.

About this clone itself: Its antigen remains unknown.

PCR used 60 Vbeta primers and 13 Jbeta primers. This table comes from immunoSEQ multiplex PCR, and its TCRdb copy is limited to in-frame clones, with some not included. The sample has tens of thousands of clones, roughly 80% seen once. Material for sequencing was PBMCs. The sequence derives from a male donor in good health and CMV-seronegative. This chain connects TRBV28 to TRBJ2-3; 12 positions agree with TRBD2. The CDR3 bases are TGTGCCAGCAGTTTCTCTAGCGGGAGGGCCAAGGCAGATACGCAGTATTTT. Its protein is CASSFSSGRAKADTQYF.